This T cell receptor beta chain was found in a study of shared clonotypes between healthy human individuals. Germline V gene data show CDR1 as SGHDT and CDR2 as YYEEEE. Losses at the gene ends were 1 base for V and 3 bases for J; bases not matched to a gene: 2. The CDR3 runs 14 residues. Data came from immunoSEQ multiplex PCR; TCRdb stores just in-frame clones and leaves some out. The sample lists over a million clones; approximately 98% were seen once. V is TRBV5-6 and J is TRBJ2-5; 8 bases map to TRBD2. The source material was naive CD4+ T cells sorted from blood. Noted subset: CD45RA+ positively selected. The clonotype comes from a young man in good health. Here the CDR3 reads CASSLRGGEETQYF. CDR3 DNA sequence: TGTGCCAGCAGCTTGCGGGGGGGCGAAGAGACCCAGTACTTC.